This TCR beta chain appears in the sequencing data of a study of T cell repertoires in cytomegalovirus infection. Study as a whole: Matching HLA type, along with CMV infection, was indicated by public TCR beta signatures. General study results and limits: The cumulative frequency of public TCR beta families distinguished individuals who carried CMV together with the relevant HLA. HLA-C-restricted, CMV-specific TCR beta clonotypes were dominant ex vivo.

TCRdb re-called the reads with MiXCR, one entry per CDR3 protein. The table lists 250,000 to 300,000 distinct CDR3 sequences, roughly 25% of them singletons. This CDR3 spans 16 amino acids. Looked up from germline, CDR1 is SGHVS and CDR2 is FQNEAQ. Trimming pared 5 bases from V and 3 bases from J, leaving 16 bases between. On this clonotype: Its matching antigen is unknown.

Sequenced sample: PBMCs. The origin of this receptor is a human donor in good health (CMV status not recorded). Some clones in this sample may be carry-over from other donors' samples. The chain recombines TRBV7-8 with TRBJ2-2; D might be TRBD1 (7 bases). CDR3 protein: CASSQSQGGYTGELFF. The CDR3 DNA sequence: TGTGCCAGCAGCCAGTCCCAGGGGGGCTACACCGGGGAGCTGTTTTTT.